This T cell receptor (beta chain) was identified in a study of post-analysis software for immune sequencing data. Study in general: Both relapsing-remitting and secondary progressive multiple sclerosis featured among the disease courses, as did progressive-relapsing multiple sclerosis. Study-level results: The study found TRBV5-6, TRBV5-1 and TRBV20-1 among a few TRBV segments more frequent in patients than controls. Samples prepared in the same batch strongly co-clustered by F measure. Those with multiple sclerosis, the patient group, showed significantly lower normalized Chao1 diversity than controls.

CDR1 and CDR2 from the germline V gene are SGHAT and FQNNGV. The CDR3 is made up of 16 amino acids. The trim removed 3 bases at V and 0 bases at J, leaving 5 bases unmatched. As for this clonotype: The antigen remains unidentified.

The library was made from cDNA and included unique molecular identifiers. Starting from about 0.98 to 11 million T cells, the study yielded about 500,000 cDNA molecules. Using its own MiXCR run on the PCR reads, TCRdb lists one record per CDR3 protein. The data hold approximately 690,000 distinct CDR3 sequences, with 55% to 60% observed a single time. This TCR was sampled from a girl aged 2 to 10 with multiple sclerosis. Sequencing used blood. V usage is TRBV11-2 and J usage is TRBJ2-1, with 7 bases matching TRBD2. This CDR3 is CASSFSGGSSYNEQFF. In DNA, the CDR3 is TGTGCCAGCAGCTTCTCCGGGGGGAGCTCCTACAATGAGCAGTTCTTC.